These T cell receptor beta chains were read from a single sample in a study of T cell responses to AZD1222 COVID-19 vaccine. The method was immunoSEQ multiplex PCR; TCRdb's version includes in-frame clones alone and lacks a portion of them. The data contain over 200,000 clones, approximately 94% of them singletons. The material sequenced was peripheral blood, taken 28 days after the second dose of the MenACWY control vaccine. These receptors were collected from an adult who received the MenACWY meningococcal vaccine as a control. Both conserved end residues are part of each CDR3. Fields, in order: V gene, D gene, clone size, J gene, CDR3 protein, CDR3 DNA. The D gene is left open where the match is weak. Size is omitted from some rows. Given values are once, few, many or a class for expanded clones.

V gene: TRBV11-2; D gene: TRBD1; clone size: NA; J gene: TRBJ2-7; CDR3 protein: CASSSTGGWHEQYF; CDR3 DNA: TGTGCCAGCAGCTCTACAGGGGGCTGGCACGAGCAGTACTTC
V gene: TRBV19; D gene: NA; clone size: NA; J gene: TRBJ1-2; CDR3 protein: CASSSGTALTRYGYTF; CDR3 DNA: TGTGCCAGTAGTAGCGGGACCGCGCTGACACGGTATGGCTACACCTTC
V gene: TRBV29-1; D gene: TRBD1; clone size: NA; J gene: TRBJ2-2; CDR3 protein: CSVTGGTGELFF; CDR3 DNA: TGCAGCGTAACAGGGGGCACCGGGGAGCTGTTTTTT
V gene: TRBV6-2/TRBV6-3; D gene: TRBD2; clone size: NA; J gene: TRBJ2-3; CDR3 protein: CASSYGGASGEDTQYF; CDR3 DNA: TGTGCCAGCAGTTACGGGGGGGCTAGCGGGGAAGATACGCAGTATTTT
V gene: TRBV7-6; D gene: NA; clone size: NA; J gene: TRBJ1-3; CDR3 protein: CASSLAQGPSSGNTIYF; CDR3 DNA: TGTGCCAGCAGCTTAGCTCAGGGGCCTAGCTCTGGAAACACCATATATTTT
V gene: TRBV27; D gene: NA; clone size: once; J gene: TRBJ2-1; CDR3 protein: CASSSTRSSRNEQFF; CDR3 DNA: TGTGCCAGCAGTTCTACTAGATCCTCTCGAAATGAGCAGTTCTTC
V gene: TRBV25-1; D gene: TRBD2; clone size: NA; J gene: TRBJ2-5; CDR3 protein: CASSVISGGFSGETQYF; CDR3 DNA: TGTGCCAGCAGTGTTATTAGCGGGGGCTTCAGTGGCGAGACCCAGTACTTC
V gene: TRBV19; D gene: TRBD2; clone size: NA; J gene: TRBJ2-3; CDR3 protein: CASGTSGTDTQYF; CDR3 DNA: TGTGCCAGTGGGACTAGCGGCACAGATACGCAGTATTTT
V gene: TRBV28; D gene: NA; clone size: NA; J gene: TRBJ2-5; CDR3 protein: CASSVRQETQYF; CDR3 DNA: TGTGCCAGCAGCGTCAGGCAAGAGACCCAGTACTTC
V gene: TRBV7-8; D gene: NA; clone size: NA; J gene: TRBJ1-1; CDR3 protein: CASSLTPGSEAFF; CDR3 DNA: TGTGCCAGCAGCTTAACTCCGGGATCTGAAGCTTTCTTT
V gene: TRBV9; D gene: TRBD2; clone size: NA; J gene: TRBJ2-1; CDR3 protein: CASSVSGGANNEQFF; CDR3 DNA: TGTGCCAGCAGCGTTAGCGGGGGGGCGAACAATGAGCAGTTCTTC
V gene: TRBV29-1; D gene: NA; clone size: NA; J gene: TRBJ2-7; CDR3 protein: CSAIPIDRPYEQYF; CDR3 DNA: TGCAGCGCCATCCCGATTGACAGACCCTACGAGCAGTACTTC
V gene: TRBV15; D gene: NA; clone size: NA; J gene: TRBJ1-5; CDR3 protein: CATSSPGQPNQPQHF; CDR3 DNA: TGTGCCACCAGCAGCCCCGGACAACCCAATCAGCCCCAGCATTTT
V gene: TRBV2; D gene: NA; clone size: NA; J gene: TRBJ1-5; CDR3 protein: CASREFENQPQHF; CDR3 DNA: TGTGCCAGCAGGGAATTCGAAAATCAGCCCCAGCATTTT
V gene: TRBV6-4; D gene: TRBD2; clone size: NA; J gene: TRBJ2-1; CDR3 protein: CASSDSTGTSILF; CDR3 DNA: TGTGCCAGCAGTGACTCGACCGGGACTAGTATCCTCTTC
V gene: TRBV7-9; D gene: NA; clone size: NA; J gene: TRBJ1-6; CDR3 protein: CASSSAGNHSPLHF; CDR3 DNA: TGTGCCAGCAGCTCCGCGGGGAATCATTCACCCCTCCACTTT
V gene: TRBV7-2; D gene: TRBD1; clone size: once; J gene: TRBJ1-3; CDR3 protein: CASSPGTGSGNTIYF; CDR3 DNA: TGTGCCAGCAGCCCAGGGACAGGCTCTGGAAACACCATATATTTT
V gene: TRBV5-4; D gene: NA; clone size: NA; J gene: TRBJ1-6; CDR3 protein: CASSLGAGDNSPLHF; CDR3 DNA: TGTGCCAGCAGCTTGGGCGCAGGGGATAATTCACCCCTCCACTTT
V gene: TRBV11-2; D gene: NA; clone size: once; J gene: TRBJ2-7; CDR3 protein: CASSLGRGGEQYF; CDR3 DNA: TGTGCCAGCAGCTTAGGGAGGGGGGGCGAGCAGTACTTC
V gene: TRBV9; D gene: TRBD1; clone size: NA; J gene: TRBJ1-2; CDR3 protein: CASSVAGQGYGYTF; CDR3 DNA: TGTGCCAGCAGCGTGGCCGGACAGGGCTATGGCTACACCTTC
V gene: TRBV12-3/TRBV12-4; D gene: NA; clone size: once; J gene: TRBJ2-5; CDR3 protein: CASRLTNQETQYF; CDR3 DNA: TGTGCCAGCAGGCTAACCAACCAAGAGACCCAGTACTTC
V gene: TRBV15; D gene: NA; clone size: few; J gene: TRBJ2-7; CDR3 protein: CATSHRLAIDEQYF; CDR3 DNA: TGTGCCACCAGCCATCGGCTAGCGATCGACGAGCAGTACTTC
V gene: TRBV5-1; D gene: NA; clone size: NA; J gene: TRBJ1-1; CDR3 protein: CASSLDDSTEAFF; CDR3 DNA: TGCGCCAGCAGCTTGGATGACAGCACTGAAGCTTTCTTT
V gene: TRBV2; D gene: NA; clone size: NA; J gene: TRBJ2-1; CDR3 protein: CATKDSSYNEQFF; CDR3 DNA: TGTGCCACCAAAGACTCCTCCTACAATGAGCAGTTCTTC
V gene: TRBV2; D gene: NA; clone size: NA; J gene: TRBJ2-7; CDR3 protein: CASGGGNSYEQYF; CDR3 DNA: TGTGCCAGCGGGGGCGGGAACTCCTACGAGCAGTACTTC
V gene: TRBV30; D gene: NA; clone size: NA; J gene: TRBJ1-2; CDR3 protein: CAWSPLGVGGYTF; CDR3 DNA: TGTGCCTGGAGCCCACTCGGGGTCGGGGGCTACACCTTC
V gene: TRBV18; D gene: NA; clone size: NA; J gene: TRBJ2-7; CDR3 protein: CASSPPTGSGYEQYF; CDR3 DNA: TGTGCCAGCTCACCACCGACGGGAAGTGGCTACGAGCAGTACTTC
V gene: TRBV10-3; D gene: NA; clone size: NA; J gene: TRBJ2-2; CDR3 protein: CAALVHRASDTGELFF; CDR3 DNA: TGTGCCGCCTTGGTTCACAGGGCCTCGGACACCGGGGAGCTGTTTTTT
V gene: TRBV3-1/TRBV3-2; D gene: NA; clone size: NA; J gene: TRBJ2-2; CDR3 protein: CASSQESGTGELFF; CDR3 DNA: TGTGCCAGCAGCCAAGAGAGTGGGACCGGGGAGCTGTTTTTT
V gene: TRBV6-6; D gene: TRBD1; clone size: once; J gene: TRBJ1-1; CDR3 protein: CASSYKGALEAFF; CDR3 DNA: TGTGCCAGCAGTTACAAGGGGGCCTTAGAAGCTTTCTTT
V gene: TRBV5-1; D gene: TRBD1; clone size: once; J gene: TRBJ1-4; CDR3 protein: CASASGGAGEKLFF; CDR3 DNA: TGCGCCAGCGCGTCAGGGGGCGCAGGTGAAAAACTGTTTTTT
V gene: TRBV6-5; D gene: NA; clone size: NA; J gene: TRBJ1-2; CDR3 protein: CASSYSRHRAYGYTF; CDR3 DNA: TGTGCCAGCAGTTACTCCCGTCACAGGGCCTATGGCTACACCTTC
V gene: TRBV11-2; D gene: TRBD2; clone size: NA; J gene: TRBJ2-7; CDR3 protein: CASSSLAGPYEQYF; CDR3 DNA: TGTGCCAGCAGCTCACTAGCGGGACCCTACGAGCAGTACTTC
V gene: TRBV13; D gene: TRBD2; clone size: once; J gene: TRBJ2-7; CDR3 protein: CASSSDWPSGSRYEQYF; CDR3 DNA: TGTGCCAGCAGCTCCGACTGGCCTAGCGGGAGTAGGTACGAGCAGTACTTC
V gene: TRBV15; D gene: NA; clone size: NA; J gene: TRBJ1-3; CDR3 protein: CATTPGGIGGNTIYF; CDR3 DNA: TGTGCCACCACCCCCGGCGGGATTGGAGGGAACACCATATATTTT
V gene: TRBV6-5; D gene: TRBD1; clone size: NA; J gene: TRBJ1-1; CDR3 protein: CASSQNRGRTEAFF; CDR3 DNA: TGTGCCAGCAGCCAAAACAGGGGGAGGACTGAAGCTTTCTTT
V gene: TRBV7-2; D gene: NA; clone size: NA; J gene: TRBJ2-5; CDR3 protein: CASSLSPSSMETQYF; CDR3 DNA: TGTGCCAGCAGCTTAAGCCCCTCTAGCATGGAGACCCAGTACTTC
V gene: TRBV6-2/TRBV6-3; D gene: NA; clone size: NA; J gene: TRBJ2-1; CDR3 protein: CASSYSGDTTYNEQFF; CDR3 DNA: TGTGCCAGCAGTTACTCAGGGGACACCACCTACAATGAGCAGTTCTTC
V gene: TRBV5-4; D gene: TRBD2; clone size: NA; J gene: TRBJ2-1; CDR3 protein: CASSLWERELGNEQFF; CDR3 DNA: TGTGCCAGCTCACTCTGGGAGCGGGAGTTGGGGAATGAGCAGTTCTTC